This passage covers 14 T cell receptor beta chains from one sample sequenced in a study of CD8 T cells in ankylosing spondylitis. Notes on the study in general: What appeared characteristic of ankylosing spondylitis blood was a TCR beta motif of fewer than ten highly homologous variants.

No antigen is known for these receptors. TCRdb itself ran the 5' RACE reads through MiXCR, one entry per CDR3 protein. The sample consists of approximately 500,000 distinct CDR3 sequences, about 13% of them appearing once. Material: blood, either unsorted or a sorted T cell fraction (not recorded which). The receptors originated from a male donor with ankylosing spondylitis.

CDR3 coding DNA: TGTGCCAGCAGCGTCGCAGCGGGAAACTATGAGCAGTTCTTC. It encodes CASSVAAGNYEQFF. The genes are TRBV9 and TRBJ2-1, with 7 bases lining up with TRBD2. This CDR3 is built from 14 residues. The germline CDR1 and CDR2 sequences are SGDLS and YYNGEE. V shed 2 bases and J 8 bases; nucleotides not matched to a gene: 7.

The table lists this clonotype with a few counts. The V gene is TRBV7-9, the J gene TRBJ2-1, with D hard to call. Trimming shortened V by 5 bases and J by 7 bases, and 3 bases separated the two germline ends. The CDR3 extends over 10 amino acids. The germline V gene encodes CDR1 SEHNR and CDR2 FQNEAQ (reference sequence). CDR3 region: CASSANEQFF. In nucleotides, the CDR3 is TGTGCCAGCAGCGCAAATGAGCAGTTCTTC.

This clonotype was counted only a few times. This chain connects TRBV12-3 or TRBV12-4 to TRBJ2-1; no clear D gene. Trimming pared 7 bases from V and 10 bases from J, leaving 14 bases between. The CDR3 covers 12 residues. CDR3 region: CASTKPRGEQFF. CDR3 bases: TGTGCCAGCACCAAACCACGTGGGGAGCAGTTCTTC.

This clonotype was detected ten times or more. The genes are TRBV27 and TRBJ1-1; D is ambiguous. CDR3 length: 13 residues. The germline V and J ends were trimmed by 3 bases and 1 base, with 6 bases remaining between them. The germline gives CDR1 MNHEY, CDR2 SMNVEV (reference sequence). The DNA for the CDR3 is TGTGCCAGCAGTTTCCATCAGAACACTGAAGCTTTCTTT. This sequence encodes CASSFHQNTEAFF.

This clonotype has just a few counts. V gene TRBV24-1 combines with J gene TRBJ2-3, with TRBD2 identical over 9 bases. The germline V gene has CDR1 KGHDR and CDR2 SFDVKD. J gave up 2 bases and V 4 bases, and 6 bases lay outside the gene matches. This CDR3 comprises 16 residues. In nucleotides, the CDR3 is TGTGCCACCAGTGACCCTAGCGGGATAGTCACAGATACGCAGTATTTT. This codes for CATSDPSGIVTDTQYF.

A note on this clonotype: A read error may produce the germline difference seen at one junction end. The chain is built from TRBV24-1 and TRBJ2-1; TRBD2 matches at 7 bases. The length of the CDR3 is 15 residues. The germline CDR1 and CDR2 sequences are KGHDR and SFDVKD. The CDR3 spells CATSGTGRSSNEQFF. DNA of the CDR3: TGTGCCACCAGTGGGACCGGGAGGTCCTCCAATGAGCAGTTCTTC.

This clonotype was recorded at least ten times. The J gene is TRBJ2-1, the V gene TRBV5-1; 12 bases are a match to TRBD2. Germline loops: CDR1 SGHRS, CDR2 YFSETQ. Trimming cost V 5 bases and J 5 bases; bases outside gene matches: 5. This CDR3 is built from 15 residues. The CDR3 bases are TGCGCCAGCAGGGGGACTAGCGGGCCGAACAATGAGCAGTTCTTC. Translating gives CASRGTSGPNNEQFF.

The J gene is TRBJ2-3, the V gene TRBV15; no clear D. V was cut by 3 bases and J by 4 bases, with 11 bases left in between. There are 14 residues in the CDR3. CDR1 and CDR2 from the germline V gene are LNHNV and YYDKDF (reference sequence). CDR3 residues: CATSRGSSPDTQYF. The CDR3 DNA follows: TGTGCCACCAGCAGGGGATCTTCCCCAGATACGCAGTATTTT.

The chain has TRBV12-3 or TRBV12-4 and TRBJ1-6, with a weak D call TRBD1 (5 bases). The CDR3 has 18 amino acids. V was shortened by 5 bases and J by 5 bases, with 22 bases between the two germline ends. CDR3 DNA: TGTGCCAGCAGTCTTGGACACCCCCTGAGGATAAATAATTCACCCCTCCACTTT. It specifies CASSLGHPLRINNSPLHF.

This clonotype was observed a few times. The chain employs TRBV5-1 and TRBJ2-1; 11 nucleotides line up with TRBD2. Looked up from germline, CDR1 is SGHRS and CDR2 is YFSETQ. J gave up 1 base and V 2 bases, and 11 bases lay outside the gene matches. CDR3 length: 19 residues. This chain's CDR3 is CASSFDLAGGQISYNEQFF. In nucleotides, the CDR3 is TGCGCCAGCAGCTTCGATCTAGCGGGAGGCCAAATTTCCTACAATGAGCAGTTCTTC.

This clonotype was found a few times. V gene TRBV18 combines with J gene TRBJ2-5, with D hard to call. Germline V lookup: CDR1 KGHSH, CDR2 LQKENI. V dropped 1 base and J dropped 0 bases, with 9 bases sitting between them. The CDR3 consists of 15 residues. The CDR3 here is CASSPQAGYQETQYF. The DNA of the CDR3 is TGTGCCAGCTCACCACAGGCTGGGTACCAAGAGACCCAGTACTTC.

This clonotype has only a few counts. The V call is TRBV11-1, the J call TRBJ2-3, with D hard to call. The length of the CDR3 is 15 residues. The V gene's germline CDR1 is SGHAT and CDR2 FQDESV (reference sequence). Trimming cost V 5 bases and J 3 bases, with 15 bases left between them. The CDR3 DNA sequence: TGTGCCAGCAGCCCCCGGCCTTTCGGAACAGATACGCAGTATTTT. This codes for CASSPRPFGTDTQYF.

This clonotype has a handful of counts. The V gene is TRBV29-1, the J gene TRBJ2-3, with D perhaps matching TRBD2 (6 bases). V was clipped by 6 bases and J by 3 bases, with 13 bases between them. The CDR3 has 13 amino acids. Germline lookup yields CDR1 SQVTM and CDR2 ANQGSEA. For the CDR3, the DNA is TGCAGCGTGCTTGCTGCGGGAACAGATACGCAGTATTTT. Translation gives CSVLAAGTDTQYF.

The chain carries TRBV12-3 or TRBV12-4 and TRBJ1-1; unclear D gene. The CDR3 contains 12 residues. V lost 4 bases and J lost 2, with 5 bases in between. The CDR3 reads CASSSENTEAFF. The CDR3 DNA reads as TGTGCCAGCAGTTCCGAAAACACTGAAGCTTTCTTT.